The 30 T cell receptor beta chains below come from one sample, sequenced in a study of blood T cell repertoires in COVID-19. TCRdb's table, derived via immunoSEQ multiplex PCR, lists solely in-frame clones and lacks some. Of about 200,000 clones listed, more than 75% were seen once; the top ten hold roughly 5.6%. Sequenced material: peripheral blood. These receptors came from a man in his forties with active or convalescent COVID-19.

The chain has TRBV2 and TRBJ1-3; TRBD1 matches at 7 bases. Germline-derived CDR1 and CDR2 are SNHLY and FYNNEI. CDR3 size: 17 residues. Trimming removed 5 bases from V and 4 bases from J; junction bases left unmatched: 14. The CDR3 protein is CASSSNPRGFVGNTIYF. CDR3 in DNA: TGTGCCAGCAGTTCAAACCCCAGGGGGTTCGTCGGAAACACCATATATTTT.

This rearrangement joins TRBV7-6 to TRBJ2-5; D gene ambiguous. The ends were cut back, 5 bases at V and 0 bases at J, with 4 bases in the middle. The CDR3 consists of 12 residues. Germline V gives CDR1 SGHVS, CDR2 FNYEAQ. The CDR3 here is CASSPYQETQYF. The CDR3 DNA follows: TGTGCCAGCAGCCCCTACCAAGAGACCCAGTACTTC.

The CDR3 loop is CASSIGSAAGQQTQYF. The CDR3 DNA reads TGTGCCAGTAGTATAGGGTCGGCGGCAGGGCAACAGACCCAGTACTTC. The chain uses TRBV19 and TRBJ2-5; D perhaps matches TRBD1 (5 bases). The V and J ends lost 1 base and 6 bases respectively, with 18 bases between them. The CDR3 consists of 16 residues. CDR1 is LNHDA and CDR2 is SQIVND in the germline V gene (reference sequence). Complete variable domain (other parts from reference TRBV19 and TRBJ2-5): DGGITQSPKYLFRKEGQNVTLSCEQNLNHDAMYWYRQDPGQGLRLIYYSQIVNDFQKGDIAEGYSVSREKKESFPLTVTSAQKNPTAFYLCASSIGSAAGQQTQYFGPGTRLLVL.

This clone was detected only a few times. The same CDR3 arises from other DNA sequences in this sample as well. This chain connects TRBV19 to TRBJ1-1; D is undetermined. The CDR3 is 12 residues long. Trimming pared 3 bases from V and 7 bases from J, leaving 9 bases between. CDR1 is LNHDA, CDR2 SQIVND, per germline (reference sequence). CDR3 sequence: CASSIGGSEAFF. The CDR3 DNA is TGTGCCAGTAGTATTGGCGGCAGTGAAGCTTTCTTT.

The rearrangement uses TRBV6-1 and TRBJ1-2, with 8 bases matching TRBD1. The germline CDR1 and CDR2 sequences are MNHNS and SASEGT. The CDR3 runs to 15 residues. V dropped 3 bases and J dropped 2; count of bases not matched to a gene: 5. The chain's CDR3 is CASSDRDRLNYGYTF. The CDR3 DNA sequence: TGTGCCAGCAGTGACCGGGACAGGTTAAACTATGGCTACACCTTC.

The chain couples TRBV9 to TRBJ2-5; 9 bases match TRBD2. Trimming removed 8 bases from V and 2 bases from J; junction bases left unmatched: 19. CDR3 size: 18 residues. Germline values: CDR1 SGDLS, CDR2 YYNGEE. CDR3 loop: CARRGDRETSGEQETQYF. In nucleotides, the CDR3 is TGTGCCAGAAGAGGGGACAGAGAGACTAGCGGAGAGCAAGAGACCCAGTACTTC.

The chain links TRBV19 to TRBJ1-1; D is ambiguous. V was cut by 3 bases and J by 0 bases, with 11 bases left in between. CDR1 is LNHDA and CDR2 is SQIVND in the germline V gene (reference sequence). The CDR3 is 15 residues long. The CDR3 DNA reads as TGTGCCAGTAGTATCCATCGACAACTGAACACTGAAGCTTTCTTT. Protein: CASSIHRQLNTEAFF.

The rearrangement joins TRBV2 to TRBJ2-3; 8 bases map to TRBD2. The CDR3 consists of 14 residues. Germline V gene lookup returns CDR1 SNHLY and CDR2 FYNNEI. V lost 6 bases and J lost 4; bases outside the gene matches: 6. The CDR3 region has the DNA TGTGCCAGCAGCGGGACTAGTCTGGCAGATACGCAGTATTTT. Translation: CASSGTSLADTQYF.

The rearrangement links TRBV18 to TRBJ2-1, with TRBD2 identical over 11 bases. The CDR3 loop spans 15 amino acids. Germline V gene data show CDR1 as KGHSH and CDR2 as LQKENI. With V trimmed by 1 base and J by 8 bases, 4 bases remained unmatched. The DNA for the CDR3 is TGTGCCAGCTCACCACTAGCGGGGGGGGCGCATGAGCAGTTCTTC. Its translation is CASSPLAGGAHEQFF. The full variable domain, with the rest looked up from reference TRBV18 and TRBJ2-1, is NAGVMQNPRHLVRRRGQEARLRCSPMKGHSHVYWYRQLPEEGLKFMVYLQKENIIDESGMPKERFSAEFPKEGPSILRIQQVVRGDSAAYFCASSPLAGGAHEQFFGPGTRLTVL.

The chain combines TRBV10-3 with TRBJ1-3; 7 bases fit TRBD1. There are 14 residues in the CDR3. CDR1 and CDR2 (germline): ENHRY, SYGVKD. V shed 6 bases and J 3 bases; nucleotides not matched to a gene: 5. The CDR3 DNA follows: TGTGCCATCAGGCTAGGGGGCCTTGGAAACACCATATATTTT. This encodes CAIRLGGLGNTIYF.

The V gene is TRBV4-2, the J gene TRBJ2-4, with TRBD1 matching over 9 bases. V dropped 5 bases and J dropped 6; count of bases not matched to a gene: 11. The CDR3 is 16 amino acids. CDR1 and CDR2 from the germline V gene are LGHNA and YNFKEQ. The CDR3 nucleotides read TGTGCCAGCAGCTCCTCCGGGACAGGGAAGGTAAACATTCAGTACTTC. Amino acid sequence: CASSSSGTGKVNIQYF.

The V gene is TRBV29-1, the J gene TRBJ2-3; 7 bases are shared with TRBD1. In germline, CDR1 is SQVTM, CDR2 ANQGSEA. V was clipped by 6 bases and J by 9 bases; unmatched bases: 12. The CDR3 is 13 amino acids. CDR3 nucleotides: TGCAGCGTCCCGGGACAGCCCCAGGGGACGCAGTATTTT. Protein product: CSVPGQPQGTQYF.

For this clone: Different DNA sequences within this sample yield the same CDR3. This chain connects TRBV7-8 to TRBJ1-1, with a possible D match to TRBD1 (5 bases). This CDR3 contains 13 residues. The germline gives CDR1 SGHVS, CDR2 FQNEAQ. Trimming removed 3 bases at V and 3 bases at J, with 8 bases between. The CDR3 DNA follows: TGTGCCAGCAGCTTGGGGGGGGACACTGAAGCTTTCTTT. Translated, it gives CASSLGGDTEAFF. Complete variable domain (other parts from reference TRBV7-8 and TRBJ1-1): GAGVSQSPRYKVAKRGQDVALRCDPISGHVSLFWYQQALGQGPEFLTYFQNEAQLDKSGLPSDRFFAERPEGSVSTLKIQRTQQEDSAVYLCASSLGGDTEAFFGQGTRLTVV.

The rearrangement links TRBV11-3 to TRBJ2-1, with 8 bases that match TRBD2. CDR3 length: 15 residues. Germline V gene sequence: CDR1 SGHNT, CDR2 YENEEA. V shed 1 base and J 7 bases; nucleotides not matched to a gene: 6. CDR3 in amino acids: CASSLVTGGLNEQFF. For the CDR3, the DNA is TGTGCCAGCAGCTTAGTAACGGGAGGGCTAAATGAGCAGTTCTTC.

V is TRBV4-2 and J is TRBJ2-3, with 10 positions matching TRBD2. The CDR3 is 16 amino acids. Germline values: CDR1 LGHNA, CDR2 YNFKEQ. V shed 2 bases, J shed 0 bases, and the junction held 2 bases outside the gene matches. CDR3 sequence: CASSQQRGGSTDTQYF. Here the CDR3 DNA reads TGTGCCAGCAGCCAACAGCGGGGGGGTAGCACAGATACGCAGTATTTT.

This chain joins TRBV29-1 and TRBJ1-2; 7 nucleotides align to TRBD1. This CDR3 contains 12 residues. Germline assignment: CDR1 SQVTM and CDR2 ANQGSEA. After removal of 7 bases from V and 6 bases from J, the junction contained 8 bases not matched to a gene. The CDR3 reads CSARDRENGYTF. The CDR3 nucleotides read TGCAGCGCCCGCGACAGGGAGAATGGCTACACCTTC.

The chain recombines TRBV7-2 with TRBJ1-4; no clear D gene. The CDR3 is 13 residues long. Between the trimmed V and J ends, which lost 3 bases and 8 bases, there was a span of 10 bases. CDR1 and CDR2 (germline): SGHTA, FQGNSA. CDR3 sequence: CASSFIVWEKLFF. DNA for the CDR3: TGTGCCAGCAGCTTCATAGTGTGGGAAAAACTGTTTTTT.

CDR3 nucleotide sequence: TGTGCCAGTAGTGCGTACGACAGGGCTTTAACCTACGAGCAGTACTTC. This sequence encodes CASSAYDRALTYEQYF. The chain uses TRBV19 and TRBJ2-7; 7 nucleotides match TRBD1. Germline loops: CDR1 LNHDA, CDR2 SQIVND (reference sequence). J gave up 2 bases and V 5 bases, and 12 bases lay outside the gene matches. The length of the CDR3 is 16 residues. Variable domain in full (rest from reference TRBV19 and TRBJ2-7): DGGITQSPKYLFRKEGQNVTLSCEQNLNHDAMYWYRQDPGQGLRLIYYSQIVNDFQKGDIAEGYSVSREKKESFPLTVTSAQKNPTAFYLCASSAYDRALTYEQYFGPGTRLTVT.

CDR3 sequence: CASSTQGGVVEAFF. In DNA form, the CDR3 reads TGCGCCAGCAGCACCCAGGGCGGGGTGGTGGAGGCTTTCTTT. The chain is built from TRBV5-1 and TRBJ1-1; D is possibly TRBD1 (5 bases). This CDR3 contains 14 residues. V dropped 4 bases and J dropped 11 bases, with 21 bases sitting between them. The germline gives CDR1 SGHRS, CDR2 YFSETQ.

The J gene is TRBJ1-2, the V gene TRBV6-1, with D possibly being TRBD1 (5 bases). V was clipped by 0 bases and J by 4 bases, with 18 bases between them. The CDR3 is 17 amino acids. CDR1 is MNHNS, CDR2 SASEGT, per germline. The CDR3: CASSEALGGATIYGYTF. The CDR3 DNA sequence: TGTGCCAGCAGTGAAGCCCTCGGGGGTGCCACTATCTATGGCTACACCTTC.

V usage is TRBV13 and J usage is TRBJ2-5; D possibly corresponds to TRBD1 (5 bases). Trimming removed 3 bases at V and 1 base at J, with 15 bases between. This CDR3 has 16 residues. The germline gives CDR1 PRHDT, CDR2 FYEKMQ (reference sequence). The CDR3 DNA is TGTGCCAGCAGCTTTCTCATGACAGCCTCCCAAGAGACCCAGTACTTC. Protein: CASSFLMTASQETQYF.

This rearrangement joins TRBV5-4 to TRBJ2-2; 11 bases fit TRBD2. V shed 4 bases and J 4 bases; nucleotides not matched to a gene: 6. Germline V CDR1 and CDR2: SGHNT, YYREEE (reference sequence). The CDR3 has 16 amino acids. The CDR3: CASSPSGGILTGELFF. The CDR3 bases are TGTGCCAGCAGCCCTAGCGGGGGGATTCTCACCGGGGAGCTGTTTTTT.

The CDR3 loop is CASSSQRGWWFF. The CDR3 nucleotides are TGTGCCAGCAGTTCACAAAGAGGGTGGTGGTTCTTT. The chain couples TRBV3-1 (or the pseudogene TRBV3-2) to TRBJ1-1; D remains ambiguous. Germline V gene sequence: CDR1 LGHDT, CDR2 YNNKEL (reference sequence). Trimming stripped 6 bases from V and 14 bases from J, with 19 bases between. CDR3 length: 12 amino acids.

This clone was detected once. V usage is TRBV19 and J usage is TRBJ2-5; TRBD2 matches at 8 bases. V was clipped by 5 bases and J by 2 bases; unmatched bases: 4. From germline, CDR1 is LNHDA and CDR2 SQIVND (reference sequence). The CDR3 loop spans 14 amino acids. CDR3 sequence reads: CASSLSGGQETQYF. The CDR3 DNA reads TGTGCCAGTAGTCTCTCGGGGGGGCAAGAGACCCAGTACTTC.

The rearrangement uses TRBV7-2 and TRBJ1-4; possibly TRBD1 for D (6 bases). This CDR3 is built from 16 residues. CDR1 is SGHTA, CDR2 FQGNSA, per germline. Trimming removed 5 bases from V and 0 bases from J, with 13 bases in between. The CDR3 sequence is CASSREAGATNEKLFF. CDR3 nucleotide sequence: TGTGCCAGCAGCCGTGAAGCAGGGGCAACTAATGAAAAACTGTTTTTT. The variable domain in full, with the rest retrieved from reference TRBV7-2 and TRBJ1-4, is GAGVSQSPSNKVTEKGKDVELRCDPISGHTALYWYRQSLGQGLEFLIYFQGNSAPDKSGLPSDRFSAERTGGSVSTLTIQRTQQEDSAVYLCASSREAGATNEKLFFGSGTQLSVL.

The chain carries TRBV11-3 and TRBJ2-2; D is possibly TRBD1 (6 bases). The germline CDR1 and CDR2 sequences are SGHNT and YENEEA. The V end was cut by 3 bases, the J end by 0 bases, with 8 bases between. This CDR3 comprises 15 residues. In nucleotides, the CDR3 is TGTGCCAGCAGCTTGAACAGGGCGAACACCGGGGAGCTGTTTTTT. It specifies CASSLNRANTGELFF. The complete variable domain, with remaining parts taken from reference TRBV11-3 and TRBJ2-2, reads EAGVVQSPRYKIIEKKQPVAFWCNPISGHNTLYWYLQNLGQGPELLIRYENEEAVDDSQLPKDRFSAERLKGVDSTLKIQPAELGDSAVYLCASSLNRANTGELFFGEGSRLTVL.

This rearrangement joins TRBV19 to TRBJ2-6; a weak D match, TRBD1 (5 bases). Germline V gene data show CDR1 as LNHDA and CDR2 as SQIVND (reference sequence). CDR3 length: 15 amino acids. Trimming removed 8 bases from V and 0 bases from J, with 11 bases in between. The CDR3 region is CASHQGPSGANVLTF. For the CDR3, the DNA is TGTGCCAGTCATCAGGGCCCCTCTGGGGCCAACGTCCTGACTTTC. Supplemented by reference TRBV19 and TRBJ2-6, the full variable domain reads DGGITQSPKYLFRKEGQNVTLSCEQNLNHDAMYWYRQDPGQGLRLIYYSQIVNDFQKGDIAEGYSVSREKKESFPLTVTSAQKNPTAFYLCASHQGPSGANVLTFGAGSRLTVL.

This clone was observed once. A junction end diverges from the germline sequence, so it may reflect a read error. The J gene is TRBJ1-1, the V gene TRBV29-1, with 10 bases matching TRBD1. CDR3 length: 14 amino acids. CDR1 and CDR2 from the germline V gene are SQVTM and ANQGSEA. For the CDR3, the DNA is TGCAGCGTTAAAGACAGGGGGCGAGGCACTGAAGCTTTCTTT. Protein product: CSVKDRGRGTEAFF.

This clone was seen just once. The gene calls are TRBV19 and TRBJ1-2, with D uncertain. The CDR3 totals 14 residues. V was clipped by 1 base and J by 2 bases, with 8 bases between them. CDR1 and CDR2 (germline): LNHDA, SQIVND (reference sequence). CDR3 in amino acids: CASSIGHTNYGYTF. CDR3 nucleotides: TGTGCCAGTAGTATAGGGCACACCAACTATGGCTACACCTTC.

The chain couples TRBV11-2 to TRBJ2-5; TRBD2 aligns across 13 bases. Germline V gives CDR1 SGHAT, CDR2 FQNNGV. CDR3 length: 16 amino acids. The V segment lost 3 bases and the J segment 1 base; nucleotides outside the gene matches: 2. The chain's CDR3 is CASSLGLAGPQETQYF. In DNA, the CDR3 is TGTGCCAGCAGCTTGGGACTAGCGGGACCCCAAGAGACCCAGTACTTC.